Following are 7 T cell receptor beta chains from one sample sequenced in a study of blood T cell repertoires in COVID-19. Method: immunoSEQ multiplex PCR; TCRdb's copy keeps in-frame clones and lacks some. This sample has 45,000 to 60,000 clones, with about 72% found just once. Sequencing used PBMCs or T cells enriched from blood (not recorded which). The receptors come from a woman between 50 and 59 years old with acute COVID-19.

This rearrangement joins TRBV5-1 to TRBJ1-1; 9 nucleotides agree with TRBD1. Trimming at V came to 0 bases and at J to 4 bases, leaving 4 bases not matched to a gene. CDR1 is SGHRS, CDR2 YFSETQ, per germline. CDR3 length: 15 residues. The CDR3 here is CASSLEGQGGTEAFF. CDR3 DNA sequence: TGCGCCAGCAGCTTGGAGGGACAGGGTGGCACTGAAGCTTTCTTT.

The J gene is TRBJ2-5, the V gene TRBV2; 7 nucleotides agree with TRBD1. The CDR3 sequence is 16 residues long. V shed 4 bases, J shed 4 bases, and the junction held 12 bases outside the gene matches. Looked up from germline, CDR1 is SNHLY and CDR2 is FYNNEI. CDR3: CASSAWRRQGRETQYF. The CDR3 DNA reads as TGTGCCAGCAGTGCCTGGAGACGACAGGGAAGAGAGACCCAGTACTTC.

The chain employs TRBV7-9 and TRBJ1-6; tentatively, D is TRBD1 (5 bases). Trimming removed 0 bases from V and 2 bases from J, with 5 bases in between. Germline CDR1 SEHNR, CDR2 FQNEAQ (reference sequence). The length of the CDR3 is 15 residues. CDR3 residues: CASSLADTYNSPLHF. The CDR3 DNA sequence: TGTGCCAGCAGCTTAGCGGACACCTATAATTCACCCCTCCACTTT. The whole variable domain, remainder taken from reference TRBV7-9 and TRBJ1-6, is DTGVSQNPRHKITKRGQNVTFRCDPISEHNRLYWYRQTLGQGPEFLTYFQNEAQLEKSRLLSDRFSAERPKGSFSTLEIQRTEQGDSAMYLCASSLADTYNSPLHFGNGTRLTVT.

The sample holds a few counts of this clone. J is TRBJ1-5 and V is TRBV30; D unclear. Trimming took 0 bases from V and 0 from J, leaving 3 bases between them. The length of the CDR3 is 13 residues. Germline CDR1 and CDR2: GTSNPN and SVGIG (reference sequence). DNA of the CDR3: TGTGCCTGGAGTGTACTTAGCAATCAGCCCCAGCATTTT. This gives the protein CAWSVLSNQPQHF.

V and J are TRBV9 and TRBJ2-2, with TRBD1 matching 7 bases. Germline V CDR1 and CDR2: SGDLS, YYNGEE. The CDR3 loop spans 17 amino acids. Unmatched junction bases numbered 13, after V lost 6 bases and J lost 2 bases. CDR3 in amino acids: CASNPEVGGFNTGELFF. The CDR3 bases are TGTGCCAGCAACCCAGAGGTAGGGGGCTTTAACACCGGGGAGCTGTTTTTT.

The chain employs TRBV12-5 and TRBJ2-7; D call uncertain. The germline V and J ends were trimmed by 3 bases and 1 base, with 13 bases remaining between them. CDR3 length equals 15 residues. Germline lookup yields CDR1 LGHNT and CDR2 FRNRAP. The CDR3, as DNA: TGTGCTAGTGGTTTACCCCTTAGTGCGTCCTACGAGCAGTACTTC. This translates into CASGLPLSASYEQYF.

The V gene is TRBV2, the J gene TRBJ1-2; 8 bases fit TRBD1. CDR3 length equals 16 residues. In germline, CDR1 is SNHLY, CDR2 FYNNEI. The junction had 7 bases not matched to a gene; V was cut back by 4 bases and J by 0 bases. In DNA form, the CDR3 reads TGTGCCAGCAGTGCAATCAGGGGGCCAGCTAACTATGGCTACACCTTC. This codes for CASSAIRGPANYGYTF. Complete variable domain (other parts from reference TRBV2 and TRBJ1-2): EPEVTQTPSHQVTQMGQEVILRCVPISNHLYFYWYRQILGQKVEFLVSFYNNEISEKSEIFDDQFSVERPDGSNFTLKIRSTKLEDSAMYFCASSAIRGPANYGYTFGSGTRLTVV.